A single sample gave rise to the 4 T cell receptor beta chains below, sequenced in a study of response to subunit inactivated influenza vaccine. TCRdb re-analysed the RT-PCR reads in MiXCR, keeping a single row per CDR3 protein. The table has some 480,000 distinct CDR3 sequences, 11% seen once. The material sequenced was PBMCs from blood, taken around seven weeks after vaccination. The receptor set was obtained from a man aged 45-65 years who received an inactivated influenza vaccine.

This clonotype was seen a few times. The chain uses TRBV11-2 and TRBJ2-1, with 11 bases that match TRBD2. The V and J ends lost 0 bases and 0 bases, in that order; junction bases with no gene match: 7. This CDR3 comprises 19 residues. Germline V gives CDR1 SGHAT, CDR2 FQNNGV. The chain's CDR3 is CASSLDETSGVSSYNEQFF. The CDR3 DNA sequence: TGTGCCAGCAGCTTAGATGAGACTAGCGGGGTTAGCTCCTACAATGAGCAGTTCTTC.

V usage is TRBV7-2 and J usage is TRBJ2-7, with TRBD2 matching 8 bases. V was pared by 7 bases and J by 5 bases, with 4 bases of the junction left unmatched. The germline CDR1 and CDR2 sequences are SGHTA and FQGNSA. The CDR3 covers 12 residues. The CDR3 here is CASNLGGDEQYF. CDR3 DNA: TGTGCCAGCAACCTCGGGGGGGACGAGCAGTACTTC. Using reference TRBV7-2 and TRBJ2-7 for the parts outside the CDR3, the full variable domain is GAGVSQSPSNKVTEKGKDVELRCDPISGHTALYWYRQSLGQGLEFLIYFQGNSAPDKSGLPSDRFSAERTGGSVSTLTIQRTQQEDSAVYLCASNLGGDEQYFGPGTRLTVT.

This clonotype came up many times. V is TRBV5-1 and J is TRBJ2-7; D is unresolved. The CDR3 is made up of 12 amino acids. Between the trimmed V and J ends, which lost 4 bases and 4 bases, there was a span of 9 bases. In germline, CDR1 is SGHRS, CDR2 YFSETQ. The CDR3 DNA is TGCGCCAGCAGCCAACAGCAGTACGAGCAGTACTTC. This translates into CASSQQQYEQYF.

V is TRBV20-1 and J is TRBJ2-3, with D perhaps matching TRBD2 (6 bases). Trimming shortened V by 5 bases and J by 0 bases, and 15 bases separated the two germline ends. Germline V lookup: CDR1 DFQATT, CDR2 SNEGSKA (reference sequence). The CDR3 has 15 residues. CDR3 region: CSAPGRAGSTDTQYF. For the CDR3, the DNA is TGCAGTGCTCCCGGGCGCGCGGGGAGCACAGATACGCAGTATTTT.